This TCR beta chain came from a study of T cell repertoires in cytomegalovirus infection. On the study more broadly: Use of recently identified HLA-C-restricted and well-studied HLA-B-restricted CMV epitopes was part of the study. Matching HLA type, along with CMV infection, was indicated by public TCR beta signatures.

Deletions cut 8 bases from V and 1 base from J, with 20 bases between. Germline CDR1 reads MNHNY; CDR2 reads SVGAGI (reference sequence). The CDR3 length is 16 residues. In the case of this clonotype: Its antigen remains unidentified.

TCRdb reprocessed the reads with MiXCR, giving one entry per CDR3 protein. The table has roughly 920,000 distinct CDR3 sequences, 31% seen once. V is TRBV6-6 and J is TRBJ2-5; perhaps TRBD2 as D (6 bases). The clonotype comes from a human donor in good health (CMV status not recorded). Some clones in this sample may be carry-over from other donors' samples. The sequencing used cultured CD8+ T cells from PBMCs, collected from culture after CMV antigen stimulation. The CDR3 is CASGGKGRNLQETQYF. In DNA form, the CDR3 reads TGTGCCAGCGGGGGGAAGGGCAGGAATCTCCAAGAGACCCAGTACTTC.